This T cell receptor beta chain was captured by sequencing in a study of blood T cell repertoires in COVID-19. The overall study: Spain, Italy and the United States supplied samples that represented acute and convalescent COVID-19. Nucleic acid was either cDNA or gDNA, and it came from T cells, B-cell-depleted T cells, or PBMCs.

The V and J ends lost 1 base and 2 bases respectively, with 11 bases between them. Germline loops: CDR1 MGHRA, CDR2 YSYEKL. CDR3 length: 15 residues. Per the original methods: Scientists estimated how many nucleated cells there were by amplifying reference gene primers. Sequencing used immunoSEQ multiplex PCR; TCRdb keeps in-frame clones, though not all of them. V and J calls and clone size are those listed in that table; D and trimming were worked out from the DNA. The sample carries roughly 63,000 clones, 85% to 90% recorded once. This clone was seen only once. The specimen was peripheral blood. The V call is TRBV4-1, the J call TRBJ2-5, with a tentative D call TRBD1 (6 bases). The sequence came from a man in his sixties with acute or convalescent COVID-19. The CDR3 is CASSQVVGQQETQYF. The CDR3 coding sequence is TGCGCCAGCAGCCAAGTCGTAGGACAGCAAGAGACCCAGTACTTC.